The 17 T cell receptor beta chains given below trace back to one sample, sequenced in a study of Ad26.COV2.S vaccination and SARS-CoV-2 variants. Repertoires were generated with immunoSEQ multiplex PCR, while TCRdb's copy carries only in-frame clones and drops some. The table shows about 480,000 clones, with about 83% occurring only once. This sample's treatment: about 20 received Ad26.COV2.S at low or high dose, single or two shots; five or six received placebo; per-sample allocation not given. It was on day 63 after the first vaccine or placebo injection that samples were taken. Specimen: peripheral blood, collected in a trial of Ad26.COV2.S vaccine versus placebo. These receptors all stem from a person aged 18-65 years who received the Ad26.COV2.S COVID-19 vaccine or a placebo.

The V and J genes are TRBV5-4 and TRBJ1-4; 7 bases align to TRBD1. The CDR3 totals 14 residues. V was pared by 2 bases and J by 5 bases, with 3 bases of the junction left unmatched. Germline CDR1 reads SGHNT; CDR2 reads YYREEE (reference sequence). The CDR3 sequence: CASSFQGGNEKLFF. The DNA of the CDR3 is TGTGCCAGCAGCTTCCAGGGGGGGAATGAAAAACTGTTTTTT.

This clone came up once. The V gene is TRBV2, the J gene TRBJ2-4; TRBD2 matches 10 bases. The CDR3 sequence is 16 residues long. Germline V CDR1 and CDR2: SNHLY, FYNNEI. With V trimmed by 4 bases and J by 2 bases, 5 bases remained unmatched. The CDR3 DNA sequence: TGTGCCAGCAGTGGAGGGACTAGCGAATCCAAAAACATTCAGTACTTC. Translated: CASSGGTSESKNIQYF.

The rearrangement uses TRBV7-3 and TRBJ2-7, with 10 bases aligning to TRBD2. The CDR3 is made up of 13 amino acids. Trimming cost V 4 bases and J 4 bases; bases outside gene matches: 1. Germline CDR1 and CDR2: SGHTA and FQGTGA. CDR3 DNA sequence: TGTGCCAGCAGCTCAGCGGGAGGGTACGAGCAGTACTTC. It specifies CASSSAGGYEQYF.

The chain links TRBV30 to TRBJ1-5, with a weak D call TRBD1 (5 bases). CDR1 is GTSNPN and CDR2 is SVGIG in the germline V gene (reference sequence). Trimming cost V 3 bases and J 9 bases, with 15 bases left between them. The CDR3 runs 13 residues. DNA for the CDR3: TGTGCCTGGAGATCGACAGCCTCGGGGCCCCAGCATTTT. Its translation: CAWRSTASGPQHF. The full variable domain, completed using reference TRBV30 and TRBJ1-5, is SQTIHQWPATLVQPVGSPLSLECTVEGTSNPNLYWYRQAAGRGLQLLFYSVGIGQISSEVPQNLSASRPQDRQFILSSKKLLLSDSGFYLCAWRSTASGPQHFGDGTRLSIL.

The rearrangement uses TRBV6-2 or TRBV6-3 and TRBJ2-1; D may be TRBD1 (6 bases). The CDR3 has 15 amino acids. V was trimmed by 2 bases and J by 7 bases, leaving 15 bases between them. Germline loops: CDR1 MNHEY, CDR2 SVGEGT. In nucleotides, the CDR3 is TGTGCCAGCAGTTACCCGACCCTAGGACAGAATGAGCAGTTCTTC. This encodes CASSYPTLGQNEQFF.

The CDR3 loop reads CASSRLAGGRSEQFF. As DNA, the CDR3 is TGTGCCAGCAGTCGACTAGCGGGAGGCCGGAGTGAGCAGTTCTTC. This chain connects TRBV6-5 to TRBJ2-1, with 13 positions matching TRBD2. The CDR3 sequence is 15 residues long. From germline, CDR1 is MNHEY and CDR2 SVGAGI. With 5 bases clipped from V and 9 bases from J, the junction kept 7 bases outside the gene matches.

About this clone: The sample carries other DNA sequences with the same CDR3. The V call is TRBV9, the J call TRBJ1-2; the D is unclear. The CDR3 totals 13 residues. CDR1 is SGDLS, CDR2 YYNGEE, per germline. Trimming shortened V by 0 bases and J by 4 bases, and 7 bases separated the two germline ends. The CDR3 loop reads CASSVGGSYGYTF. The CDR3 DNA sequence: TGTGCCAGCAGCGTAGGTGGAAGCTATGGCTACACCTTC.

The chain links TRBV7-2 to TRBJ1-3, with D possibly TRBD1 on 5 matching bases. Germline-derived CDR1 and CDR2 are SGHTA and FQGNSA. V lost 5 bases and J lost 1, with 21 bases in between. CDR3 length: 18 amino acids. The CDR3 DNA sequence: TGTGCCAGCAGCCAATTCCAGGGAGGGCCATTGTCTGGAAACACCATATATTTT. As protein: CASSQFQGGPLSGNTIYF.

The chain combines TRBV5-1 with TRBJ1-1, with a tentative D call TRBD1 (5 bases). The length of the CDR3 is 17 residues. Germline V gives CDR1 SGHRS, CDR2 YFSETQ. The germline V and J ends were trimmed by 4 bases and 7 bases, with 26 bases remaining between them. The CDR3 protein is CASSKTPTGLVEGEAFF. The CDR3 DNA reads as TGCGCCAGCAGCAAAACCCCCACAGGATTGGTGGAGGGTGAAGCTTTCTTT. Together with reference TRBV5-1 and TRBJ1-1, the CDR3 gives the full variable domain: KAGVTQTPRYLIKTRGQQVTLSCSPISGHRSVSWYQQTPGQGLQFLFEYFSETQRNKGNFPGRFSGRQFSNSRSEMNVSTLELGDSALYLCASSKTPTGLVEGEAFFGQGTRLTVV.

This clone was counted only a few times. The chain links TRBV30 to TRBJ1-2; D is perhaps TRBD1 (5 bases). Germline lookup yields CDR1 GTSNPN and CDR2 SVGIG (reference sequence). CDR3 length: 13 amino acids. The ends were cut back, 1 base at V and 2 bases at J, with 8 bases in the middle. CDR3 amino acids: CAWSEGLNYGYTF. CDR3 sequence (DNA): TGTGCCTGGAGTGAGGGGCTAAACTATGGCTACACCTTC.

V and J are TRBV28 and TRBJ1-4; 9 nucleotides align to TRBD1. Trimming cost V 7 bases and J 5 bases; bases outside gene matches: 5. Germline V CDR1 and CDR2: MDHEN, SYDVKM. The CDR3 has 14 residues. As DNA, the CDR3 is TGTGCCAGCAAGCCCGGGACAGGGAATGAAAAACTGTTTTTT. Amino acids: CASKPGTGNEKLFF.

This chain connects TRBV7-9 to TRBJ2-7, with no clear D. V was clipped by 5 bases and J by 4 bases, with 9 bases between them. The CDR3 is 12 amino acids. Germline-derived CDR1 and CDR2 are SEHNR and FQNEAQ (reference sequence). CDR3 sequence reads: CASSRNNYEQYF. The CDR3 coding sequence is TGTGCCAGCAGCCGAAATAATTACGAGCAGTACTTC.

This clone came up once. The chain is built from TRBV30 and TRBJ1-1; unclear D gene. The CDR3 is 12 amino acids. V was trimmed by 1 base and J by 3 bases, leaving 6 bases between them. Germline-derived CDR1 and CDR2 are GTSNPN and SVGIG (reference sequence). The CDR3, as DNA: TGTGCCTGGAGTGCAGTGGACACTGAAGCTTTCTTT. Residues: CAWSAVDTEAFF.

The chain joins TRBV7-9 to TRBJ2-2; D possibly corresponds to TRBD1 (6 bases). V lost 7 bases, J lost 3 bases, and 15 bases lay in between. CDR3 length equals 15 residues. Germline V gene sequence: CDR1 SEHNR, CDR2 FQNEAQ (reference sequence). The CDR3 here is CASTPSRGDTGELFF. The CDR3, as DNA: TGTGCCAGCACCCCTAGCAGGGGCGACACCGGGGAGCTGTTTTTT.

The V and J genes are TRBV28 and TRBJ1-5; D gene uncertain. The CDR3 spans 14 residues. CDR1 is MDHEN, CDR2 SYDVKM, per germline. V lost 5 bases and J 2 bases, leaving 10 bases between the germline ends. DNA for the CDR3: TGTGCCAGCAGTCAATCGATGGGCAATCAGCCCCAGCATTTT. Translation gives CASSQSMGNQPQHF.

With regard to this clone: Other DNA variants within this sample encode the same CDR3. The chain couples TRBV7-9 to TRBJ1-5; D is unclear. From germline, CDR1 is SEHNR and CDR2 FQNEAQ (reference sequence). Trimming pared 3 bases from V and 0 bases from J, leaving 9 bases between. The CDR3 spans 15 residues. The CDR3 spells CASSLGWNSNQPQHF. The CDR3 DNA sequence: TGTGCCAGCAGCTTGGGCTGGAATAGCAATCAGCCCCAGCATTTT.

The chain is built from TRBV5-4 and TRBJ2-1; tentatively, D is TRBD2 (6 bases). Germline V lookup: CDR1 SGHNT, CDR2 YYREEE (reference sequence). The CDR3 totals 16 residues. Trimming removed 4 bases from V and 0 bases from J, with 14 bases in between. In DNA, the CDR3 is TGTGCCAGCAGCCGGAGCGGGCCCAACTCCTACAATGAGCAGTTCTTC. It is translated as CASSRSGPNSYNEQFF.